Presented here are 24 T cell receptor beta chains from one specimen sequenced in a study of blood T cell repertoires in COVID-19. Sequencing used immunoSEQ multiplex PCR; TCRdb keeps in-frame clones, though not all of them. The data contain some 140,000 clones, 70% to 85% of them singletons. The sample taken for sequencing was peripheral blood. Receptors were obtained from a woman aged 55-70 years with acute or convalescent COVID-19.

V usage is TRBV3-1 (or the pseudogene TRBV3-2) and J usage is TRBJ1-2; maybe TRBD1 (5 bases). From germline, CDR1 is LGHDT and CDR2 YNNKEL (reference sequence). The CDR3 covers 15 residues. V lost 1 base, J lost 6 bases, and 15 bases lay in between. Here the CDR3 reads CASSQVAPGRDGYTF. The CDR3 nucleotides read TGTGCCAGCAGCCAAGTCGCTCCAGGGAGGGATGGCTACACCTTC.

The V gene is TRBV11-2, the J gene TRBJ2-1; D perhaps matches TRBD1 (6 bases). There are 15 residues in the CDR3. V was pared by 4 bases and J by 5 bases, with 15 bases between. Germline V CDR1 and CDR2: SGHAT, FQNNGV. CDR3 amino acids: CASSSGTSLDNEQFF. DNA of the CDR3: TGTGCCAGCAGCTCAGGGACATCTCTGGACAATGAGCAGTTCTTC. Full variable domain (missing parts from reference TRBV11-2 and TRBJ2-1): EAGVAQSPRYKIIEKRQSVAFWCNPISGHATLYWYQQILGQGPKLLIQFQNNGVVDDSQLPKDRFSAERLKGVDSTLKIQPAKLEDSAVYLCASSSGTSLDNEQFFGPGTRLTVL.

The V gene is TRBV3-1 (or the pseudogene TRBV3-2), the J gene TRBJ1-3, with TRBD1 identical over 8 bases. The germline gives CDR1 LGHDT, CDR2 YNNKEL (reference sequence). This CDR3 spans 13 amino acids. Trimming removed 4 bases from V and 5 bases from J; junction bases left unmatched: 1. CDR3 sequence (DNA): TGTGCCAGCAGCCGACAGGGGCGAAACACCATATATTTT. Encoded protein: CASSRQGRNTIYF.

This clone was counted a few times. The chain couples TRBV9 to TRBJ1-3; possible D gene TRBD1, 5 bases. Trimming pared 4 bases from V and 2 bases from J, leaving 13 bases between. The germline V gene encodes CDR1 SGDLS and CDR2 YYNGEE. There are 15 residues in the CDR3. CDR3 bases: TGTGCCAGCAGCCTAAATGGGGCGGCTGGAAACACCATATATTTT. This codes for CASSLNGAAGNTIYF.

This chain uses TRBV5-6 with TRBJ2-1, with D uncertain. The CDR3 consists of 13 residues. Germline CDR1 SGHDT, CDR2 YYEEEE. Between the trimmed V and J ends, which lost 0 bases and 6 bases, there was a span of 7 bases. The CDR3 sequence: CASSLVVLNEQFF. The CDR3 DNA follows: TGTGCCAGCAGCTTGGTAGTCCTCAATGAGCAGTTCTTC.

CDR3: CAWGTGASGNTIYF. The CDR3 region has the DNA TGTGCCTGGGGGACAGGGGCTAGCGGAAACACCATATATTTT. The chain carries TRBV30 and TRBJ1-3; TRBD1 matches 10 bases. The CDR3 is 14 residues long. V dropped 5 bases and J dropped 4; count of bases not matched to a gene: 5. Germline loops: CDR1 GTSNPN, CDR2 SVGIG (reference sequence).

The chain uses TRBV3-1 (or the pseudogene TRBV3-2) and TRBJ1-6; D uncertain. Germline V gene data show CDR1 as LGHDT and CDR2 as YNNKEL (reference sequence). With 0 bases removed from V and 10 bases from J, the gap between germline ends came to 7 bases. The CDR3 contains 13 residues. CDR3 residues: CASSQDFRSPLHF. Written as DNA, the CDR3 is TGTGCCAGCAGCCAAGATTTTAGATCACCCCTCCACTTT.

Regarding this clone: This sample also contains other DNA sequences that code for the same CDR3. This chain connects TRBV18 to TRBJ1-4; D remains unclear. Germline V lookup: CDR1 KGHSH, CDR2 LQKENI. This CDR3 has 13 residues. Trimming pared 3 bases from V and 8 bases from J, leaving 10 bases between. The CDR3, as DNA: TGTGCCAGCTCACCTTCGGGTCGGGAAAAACTGTTTTTT. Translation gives CASSPSGREKLFF.

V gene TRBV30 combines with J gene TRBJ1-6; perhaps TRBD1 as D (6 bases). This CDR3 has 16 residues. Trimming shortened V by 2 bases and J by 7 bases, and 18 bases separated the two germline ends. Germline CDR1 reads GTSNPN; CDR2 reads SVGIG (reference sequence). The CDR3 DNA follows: TGTGCCTGGAGTACGTTAGGACAGAGAAGAAATTCACCCCTCCACTTT. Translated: CAWSTLGQRRNSPLHF.

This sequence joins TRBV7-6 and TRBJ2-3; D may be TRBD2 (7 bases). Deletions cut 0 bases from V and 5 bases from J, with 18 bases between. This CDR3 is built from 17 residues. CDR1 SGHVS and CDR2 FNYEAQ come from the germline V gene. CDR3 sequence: CASSLAGTGGPEDTQYF. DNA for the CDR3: TGTGCCAGCAGCTTAGCGGGGACCGGGGGGCCTGAAGATACGCAGTATTTT.

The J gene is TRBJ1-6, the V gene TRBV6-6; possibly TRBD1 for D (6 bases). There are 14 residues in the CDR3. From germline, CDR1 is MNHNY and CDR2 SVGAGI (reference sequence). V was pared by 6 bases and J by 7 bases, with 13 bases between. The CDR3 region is CASSTRQENSPLHF. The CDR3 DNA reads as TGTGCCAGCAGCACCAGACAGGAGAATTCACCCCTCCACTTT.

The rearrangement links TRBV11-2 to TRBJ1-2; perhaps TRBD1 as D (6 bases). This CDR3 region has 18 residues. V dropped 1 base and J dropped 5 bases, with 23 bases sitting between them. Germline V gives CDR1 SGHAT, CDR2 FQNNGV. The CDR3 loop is CASSLVGWAPGDGYGYTF. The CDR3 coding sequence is TGTGCCAGCAGCTTAGTCGGTTGGGCCCCAGGGGATGGGTATGGCTACACCTTC. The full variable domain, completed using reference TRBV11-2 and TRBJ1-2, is EAGVAQSPRYKIIEKRQSVAFWCNPISGHATLYWYQQILGQGPKLLIQFQNNGVVDDSQLPKDRFSAERLKGVDSTLKIQPAKLEDSAVYLCASSLVGWAPGDGYGYTFGSGTRLTVV.

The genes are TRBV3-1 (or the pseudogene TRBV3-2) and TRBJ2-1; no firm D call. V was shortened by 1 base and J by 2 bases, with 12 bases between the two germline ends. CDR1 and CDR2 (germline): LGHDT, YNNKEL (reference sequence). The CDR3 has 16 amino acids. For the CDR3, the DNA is TGTGCCAGCAGCCAAGTCAGTCCGCCCCCCTACAATGAGCAGTTCTTC. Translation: CASSQVSPPPYNEQFF.

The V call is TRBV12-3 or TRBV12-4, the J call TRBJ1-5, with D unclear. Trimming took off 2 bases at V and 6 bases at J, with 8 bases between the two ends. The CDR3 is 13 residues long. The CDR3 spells CASSLLIAQPQHF. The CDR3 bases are TGTGCCAGCAGTTTACTAATCGCTCAGCCCCAGCATTTT.

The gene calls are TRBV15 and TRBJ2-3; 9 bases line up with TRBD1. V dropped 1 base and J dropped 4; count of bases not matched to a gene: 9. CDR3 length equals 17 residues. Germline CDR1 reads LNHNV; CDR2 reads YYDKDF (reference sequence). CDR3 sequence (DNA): TGTGCCACCAGCAGAGGGGGGACAGGGAATGCGGCAGATACGCAGTATTTT. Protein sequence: CATSRGGTGNAADTQYF.

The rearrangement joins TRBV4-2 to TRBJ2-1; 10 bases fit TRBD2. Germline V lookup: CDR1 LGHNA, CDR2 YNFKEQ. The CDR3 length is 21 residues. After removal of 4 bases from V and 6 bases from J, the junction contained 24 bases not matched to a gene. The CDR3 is CASSPPGEESGGVTICNEQFF. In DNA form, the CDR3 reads TGTGCCAGCAGCCCGCCGGGAGAGGAGAGCGGGGGGGTAACTATTTGCAATGAGCAGTTCTTC.

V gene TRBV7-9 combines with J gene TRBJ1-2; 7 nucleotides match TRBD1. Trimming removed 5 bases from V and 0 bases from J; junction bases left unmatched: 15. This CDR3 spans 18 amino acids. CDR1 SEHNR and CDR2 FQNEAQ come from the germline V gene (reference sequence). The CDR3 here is CASSIGTVRGPANYGYTF. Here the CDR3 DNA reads TGTGCCAGCAGCATAGGCACGGTGAGGGGGCCGGCTAACTATGGCTACACCTTC.

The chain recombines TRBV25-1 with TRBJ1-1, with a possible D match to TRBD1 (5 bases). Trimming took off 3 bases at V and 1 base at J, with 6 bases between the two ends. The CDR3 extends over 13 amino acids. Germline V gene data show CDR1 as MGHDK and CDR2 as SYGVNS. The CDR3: CASSDDRNTEAFF. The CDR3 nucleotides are TGTGCCAGCAGTGACGACAGGAACACTGAAGCTTTCTTT.

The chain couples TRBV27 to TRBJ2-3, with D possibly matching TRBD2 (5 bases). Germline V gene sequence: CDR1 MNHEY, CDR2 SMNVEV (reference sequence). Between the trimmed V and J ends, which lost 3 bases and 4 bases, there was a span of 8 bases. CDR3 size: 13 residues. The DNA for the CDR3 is TGTGCCAGCAGTTTGAGGGAATCAGATACGCAGTATTTT. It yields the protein CASSLRESDTQYF.

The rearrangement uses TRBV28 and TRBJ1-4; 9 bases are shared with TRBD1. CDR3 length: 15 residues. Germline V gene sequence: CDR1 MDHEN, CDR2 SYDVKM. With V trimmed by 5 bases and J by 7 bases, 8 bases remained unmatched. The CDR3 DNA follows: TGTGCCAGCAGTCCCCCGGGACAGGGTGGTGAAAAACTGTTTTTT. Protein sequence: CASSPPGQGGEKLFF.

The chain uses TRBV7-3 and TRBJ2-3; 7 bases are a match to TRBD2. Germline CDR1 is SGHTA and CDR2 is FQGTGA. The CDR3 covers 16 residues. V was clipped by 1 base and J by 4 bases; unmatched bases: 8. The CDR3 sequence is CASSLMRGGRSDTQYF. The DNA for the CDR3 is TGTGCCAGCAGCTTAATGCGGGGCGGGAGATCAGATACGCAGTATTTT.

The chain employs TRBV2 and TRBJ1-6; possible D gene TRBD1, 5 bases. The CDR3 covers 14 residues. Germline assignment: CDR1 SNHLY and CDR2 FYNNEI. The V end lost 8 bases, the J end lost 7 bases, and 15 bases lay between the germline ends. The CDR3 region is CASVPGLGNSPLHF. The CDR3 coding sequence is TGTGCCAGCGTCCCGGGACTGGGGAATTCACCCCTCCACTTT.

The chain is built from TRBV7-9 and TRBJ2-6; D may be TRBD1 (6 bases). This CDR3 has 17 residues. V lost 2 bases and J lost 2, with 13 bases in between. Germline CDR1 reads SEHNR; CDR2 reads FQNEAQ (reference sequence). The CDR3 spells CASSLRTRGTGANVLTF. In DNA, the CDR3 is TGTGCCAGCAGCTTACGTACCAGGGGCACTGGGGCCAACGTCCTGACTTTC.

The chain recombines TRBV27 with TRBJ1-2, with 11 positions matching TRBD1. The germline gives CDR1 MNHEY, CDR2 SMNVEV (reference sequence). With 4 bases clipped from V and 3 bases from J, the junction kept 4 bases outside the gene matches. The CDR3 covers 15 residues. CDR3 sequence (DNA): TGTGCCAGCAGTTCTACGGACAGGGGGCACTATGGCTACACCTTC. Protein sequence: CASSSTDRGHYGYTF.